Following are 21 T cell receptor beta chains from one sample sequenced in a study of blood T cell repertoires in COVID-19. Profiling relied on immunoSEQ multiplex PCR, and the TCRdb table lists in-frame clones only, not all of them. Altogether more than 85,000 clones are present, 65% to 80% being singletons, with the ten largest covering approximately 19%. The sequencing input was peripheral blood. These receptors were taken from a woman in her 70s with acute or convalescent COVID-19.

This rearrangement joins TRBV27 to TRBJ1-6; TRBD1 agrees at 9 bases. The trim removed 5 bases at V and 0 bases at J, leaving 8 bases unmatched. Germline V lookup: CDR1 MNHEY, CDR2 SMNVEV (reference sequence). The CDR3 is 18 amino acids. This CDR3 reads CASSHRGLTYSYNSPLHF. CDR3 nucleotides: TGTGCCAGCAGTCACAGGGGGCTTACATACTCCTATAATTCACCCCTCCACTTT.

V and J are TRBV2 and TRBJ2-7; 7 bases are shared with TRBD1. V trimming: 9 bases; J trimming: 3 bases; junction bases outside the gene matches: 5. The CDR3 length is 12 residues. The germline V gene encodes CDR1 SNHLY and CDR2 FYNNEI. CDR3 loop: CARGQGVYEQYF. Here the CDR3 DNA reads TGTGCCAGAGGGCAGGGGGTCTACGAGCAGTACTTC.

CDR3 sequence: CASSSSGTSYEQYF. The CDR3 nucleotides are TGCGCCAGCAGCTCGTCCGGGACTAGCTACGAGCAGTACTTC. The J gene is TRBJ2-7, the V gene TRBV5-1, with 8 bases aligning to TRBD2. Germline CDR1 and CDR2: SGHRS and YFSETQ. The J segment lost 3 bases and the V segment lost 3 bases, leaving 5 bases of the junction unmatched. There are 14 residues in the CDR3.

The sample holds one count of this clone. CDR3 nucleotides: TGTGCCAGCGGGCGAAGGGGGGGCGACAATGAGCAGTTCTTC. Protein product: CASGRRGGDNEQFF. The gene calls are TRBV3-1 (or the pseudogene TRBV3-2) and TRBJ2-1; TRBD2 is a possible D gene (7 bases). The length of the CDR3 is 14 residues. Trimming took off 8 bases at V and 5 bases at J, with 16 bases between the two ends. CDR1 LGHDT and CDR2 YNNKEL come from the germline V gene (reference sequence).

The J gene is TRBJ1-2, the V gene TRBV9; 12 bases are a match to TRBD1. Per the germline V gene, CDR1 is SGDLS and CDR2 is YYNGEE. The V and J ends lost 2 bases and 8 bases, in that order; junction bases with no gene match: 7. The CDR3 loop spans 15 amino acids. CDR3 region: CASSVSGTGGRGYTF. CDR3 nucleotides: TGTGCCAGCAGCGTGTCCGGGACAGGGGGCCGGGGCTACACCTTC.

This sequence joins TRBV11-2 and TRBJ2-5; D is unresolved. The germline V gene encodes CDR1 SGHAT and CDR2 FQNNGV. CDR3 length: 13 amino acids. The V end lost 5 bases, the J end lost 1 base, and 8 bases lay between the germline ends. CDR3 sequence (DNA): TGTGCCAGCAGCCCAGGATTCCAAGAGACCCAGTACTTC. Encoded protein: CASSPGFQETQYF.

The chain combines TRBV19 with TRBJ1-6, with 9 bases that match TRBD1. The CDR3 contains 16 residues. V shed 6 bases, J shed 1 base, and the junction held 4 bases outside the gene matches. The germline gives CDR1 LNHDA, CDR2 SQIVND (reference sequence). The CDR3: CASSPQGASYNSPLHF. In DNA, the CDR3 is TGTGCCAGTAGCCCACAGGGGGCGTCCTATAATTCACCCCTCCACTTT.

V and J are TRBV11-3 and TRBJ1-1, with D uncertain. Deletions cut 3 bases from V and 0 bases from J, with 5 bases between. The V gene's germline CDR1 is SGHNT and CDR2 YENEEA. This CDR3 contains 13 residues. The CDR3 is CASSFSLNTEAFF. The CDR3 DNA follows: TGTGCCAGCAGCTTTTCTCTGAACACTGAAGCTTTCTTT.

The rearrangement links TRBV12-5 to TRBJ1-5; D is unresolved. V was pared by 0 bases and J by 6 bases, with 6 bases between. CDR1 and CDR2 (germline): LGHNT, FRNRAP. The CDR3 covers 13 residues. The CDR3 nucleotides read TGTGCTAGTGGTTTGGTACGCGGTCAGCCCCAGCATTTT. Translation: CASGLVRGQPQHF.

The rearrangement links TRBV2 to TRBJ1-5; no definite D call. The germline CDR1 and CDR2 sequences are SNHLY and FYNNEI. V lost 1 base to trimming and J lost 9 bases, with 4 bases between them. The CDR3 is 11 residues long. As DNA, the CDR3 is TGTGCCAGCAGTGAAGGCGTGCCCCAGCATTTT. Translation: CASSEGVPQHF. Drawing the rest from reference TRBV2 and TRBJ1-5, the complete variable domain is EPEVTQTPSHQVTQMGQEVILRCVPISNHLYFYWYRQILGQKVEFLVSFYNNEISEKSEIFDDQFSVERPDGSNFTLKIRSTKLEDSAMYFCASSEGVPQHFGDGTRLSIL.

The chain couples TRBV2 to TRBJ2-2, with 10 positions matching TRBD1. Germline V gene lookup returns CDR1 SNHLY and CDR2 FYNNEI. The length of the CDR3 is 14 residues. Germline trimming cut 5 bases from V and 4 bases from J; bases unmatched to any gene: 1. Here the CDR3 DNA reads TGTGCCAGCAGTTGGACAGGGGGCACCGGGGAGCTGTTTTTT. Amino acids: CASSWTGGTGELFF.

This clone was picked up one time. This chain connects TRBV5-4 to TRBJ1-6; 9 bases agree with TRBD1. Unmatched junction bases numbered 5, after V lost 0 bases and J lost 10 bases. The CDR3 has 15 residues. Germline CDR1 and CDR2: SGHNT and YYREEE (reference sequence). The CDR3 is CASSLGGTGQSPLHF. The CDR3 region has the DNA TGTGCCAGCAGCTTGGGGGGGACAGGGCAGTCACCCCTCCACTTT.

The V call is TRBV3-1 (or the pseudogene TRBV3-2), the J call TRBJ2-7; D is ambiguous. The CDR3 is 14 residues long. Germline loops: CDR1 LGHDT, CDR2 YNNKEL (reference sequence). Deletions cut 1 base from V and 3 bases from J, with 10 bases between. This CDR3 is CASSQAYSLYEQYF. CDR3 nucleotides: TGTGCCAGCAGCCAAGCTTACAGCCTCTACGAGCAGTACTTC.

This clone was counted once. V gene TRBV7-9 combines with J gene TRBJ2-5, with 7 nucleotides matching TRBD1. The CDR3 loop spans 14 amino acids. V lost 7 bases and J lost 2; bases outside the gene matches: 7. Germline-derived CDR1 and CDR2 are SEHNR and FQNEAQ (reference sequence). The CDR3 is CASNEGTAQETQYF. DNA of the CDR3: TGTGCCAGCAACGAGGGGACAGCTCAAGAGACCCAGTACTTC.

Of note for this clone: Other DNA sequences in this specimen translate into the identical CDR3. V is TRBV6-5 and J is TRBJ1-4; TRBD1 might be the D (5 bases). This CDR3 region has 13 residues. V was trimmed by 2 bases and J by 10 bases, leaving 11 bases between them. Germline assignment: CDR1 MNHEY and CDR2 SVGAGI. DNA of the CDR3: TGTGCCAGCAGTTACACAAGCGGGGGAAAACTGTTTTTT. Translated: CASSYTSGGKLFF.

V usage is TRBV30 and J usage is TRBJ1-2, with a tentative D call TRBD1 (5 bases). V was trimmed by 1 base and J by 7 bases, leaving 10 bases between them. Germline lookup yields CDR1 GTSNPN and CDR2 SVGIG (reference sequence). The length of the CDR3 is 12 residues. The CDR3 loop is CAWSERGLGYTF. CDR3 in DNA: TGTGCCTGGAGTGAAAGGGGCCTTGGCTACACCTTC.

J is TRBJ2-7 and V is TRBV5-1; D unresolved. CDR3 length: 17 amino acids. The germline V and J ends were trimmed by 0 bases and 0 bases, with 16 bases remaining between them. Per the germline V gene, CDR1 is SGHRS and CDR2 is YFSETQ. In DNA form, the CDR3 reads TGCGCCAGCAGCTTGGGGGCAGATCCTATAAGCTCCTACGAGCAGTACTTC. Protein: CASSLGADPISSYEQYF.

The CDR3 region has the DNA TGTGCCTGGACAACAGGGAGGGTAACTAATGAAAAACTGTTTTTT. Its protein product is CAWTTGRVTNEKLFF. The chain links TRBV30 to TRBJ1-4; a weak D match, TRBD1 (6 bases). The ends were cut back, 4 bases at V and 1 base at J, with 13 bases in the middle. Germline CDR1 GTSNPN, CDR2 SVGIG (reference sequence). The CDR3 is 15 residues long.

The chain is built from TRBV6-2 or TRBV6-3 and TRBJ1-2, with TRBD1 as a possible D gene (6 bases). The CDR3 runs 13 residues. Trimming shortened V by 6 bases and J by 2 bases, and 10 bases separated the two germline ends. CDR1 and CDR2 from the germline V gene are MNHEY and SVGEGT. CDR3 nucleotide sequence: TGTGCCAGCAGCAACAGGGAAAACTATGGCTACACCTTC. Translating gives CASSNRENYGYTF.

This clone was seen more than once but under ten times. The gene calls are TRBV18 and TRBJ1-5, with D perhaps matching TRBD1 (6 bases). The germline V gene has CDR1 KGHSH and CDR2 LQKENI. Trimming took off 6 bases at V and 6 bases at J, with 9 bases between the two ends. The CDR3 loop spans 12 amino acids. The CDR3 nucleotides are TGTGCCAGCTCCCCCAGGGGTCAGCCCCAGCATTTT. Protein: CASSPRGQPQHF.

The chain recombines TRBV7-2 with TRBJ1-2, with TRBD1 as a possible D gene (5 bases). V was clipped by 2 bases and J by 7 bases, with 8 bases between them. The CDR3 consists of 12 residues. Germline V gene data show CDR1 as SGHTA and CDR2 as FQGNSA. Here the CDR3 DNA reads TGTGCCAGCAGCTTACGACAGACTGGCTACACCTTC. Translated, it gives CASSLRQTGYTF.